This T cell receptor (beta chain) was found in a study of T cell responses to AZD1222 COVID-19 vaccine. Overall study context: Analysis merged second doses at about 4 or about 12 weeks.

Study observations and caveats: Regions 160-218 and 743-854 held dominance among vaccine-associated CD4 TCRs, which spanned spike.

With regard to this clone: Its target is unknown.

The assay was immunoSEQ multiplex PCR, and TCRdb's table has in-frame clones only and misses some. The data hold fewer than 200,000 clones, with about 87% observed a single time. Germline CDR1 reads SGHRS; CDR2 reads YFSETQ. The CDR3 is 19 residues long. V gave up 4 bases and J gave up 5 bases; unmatched junction bases: 15. J is TRBJ2-3 and V is TRBV5-1; 14 nucleotides line up with TRBD2. This clonotype was obtained from an adult in good health. The material sequenced was peripheral blood, taken on day 0 of AZD1222 vaccination. The CDR3, as DNA: TGCGCCAGCAGCACCCCCGCCGGGACTAGCGGGAGAGGGAGAGATACGCAGTATTTT. Translating gives CASSTPAGTSGRGRDTQYF.